This T cell receptor beta chain was identified during a study of Tregs in tolerant kidney transplant recipients. The nonmyeloablative bone marrow transplants came from related graft donors, with transient mixed chimerism. Comment on this clone: What it binds is not known. The read comes to an end 3 residues before the CDR3 does, leaving the germline J gene to fill in the end.

This CDR3 contains 13 residues. With 4 bases removed from V and 4 bases from J, the gap between germline ends came to 9 bases. The germline gives CDR1 LNHDA, CDR2 SQIVND (reference sequence). Study results and caveats: In tolerant patients, donor-specific Tregs outgrew total Tregs, suggesting antigen-driven expansion. Findings come from small patient numbers and require larger validation.

This table comes from immunoSEQ multiplex PCR, and its TCRdb copy is limited to in-frame clones, with some not included. The specimen's table records some 2,400 clones. The sample here was CD8+ T cells from blood (PBMCs), taken 6 months after the transplant. This chain uses TRBV19 with TRBJ2-3; D is possibly TRBD2 (7 bases). The receptor was isolated from a human patient who received a combined kidney and bone marrow transplant. T cells may partly derive from the graft donor. The DNA read from the CDR3 is TGTGCCAGTAGTACGGGGGGCGCAGATACG. It specifies CASSTGGADT. The entire CDR3 protein reads CASSTGGADTQYF.